This T cell receptor beta chain was observed in a study of Graves' ophthalmopathy and Graves' hyperthyroidism. Amplified material comprised TCR beta CDR3 regions derived from RNA transcripts. The workflow started with a first-round RT-PCR run with HTBI primers and then moved on to a second-round multiplex PCR. Via MiXCR, TCRdb re-called the multiplex PCR reads, giving one row per CDR3 protein. The sample has 400,000 to 500,000 distinct CDR3 sequences, around a fifth seen once. The CDR3 sequence is 12 residues long. V lost 3 bases, J lost 8 bases, and 5 bases lay in between. In regard to this clonotype: Antigen: not known.

The starting material, about 9.5 ml of fresh peripheral blood, provided the PBMCs. The study, taken as a whole, reports: Clonotypes were expanded in thyroid at above 0.001 frequency, and most also appeared in blood.

The material sequenced was peripheral blood. The TCR originated in a woman between 18 and 30 years old with stable Graves' hyperthyroidism. This chain joins TRBV12-3 or TRBV12-4 and TRBJ1-6; D is ambiguous. CDR3 sequence (DNA): TGTGCCAGCAGTTTCGCATATTCACCCCTCCACTTT. This translates into CASSFAYSPLHF.